A single sample is the source of the 29 T cell receptor beta chains below, sequenced in a study of OX40 agonist ivuxolimab in advanced cancers. Here immunoSEQ multiplex PCR was the method, and the copy in TCRdb shows in-frame clones only, minus some. The repertoire consists of around 94,000 clones, with approximately 89% occurring once and the leading ten covering approximately 0.81%. This specimen consisted of CD4+ or CD8+ T cells sorted from blood, obtained in a trial of the OX40 agonist ivuxolimab. These receptors were taken from an adult with an advanced solid tumor such as melanoma, head and neck, liver or kidney cancer.

The chain recombines TRBV30 with TRBJ1-2, with D unclear. V was pared by 0 bases and J by 6 bases, with 11 bases between. The length of the CDR3 is 13 residues. CDR1 is GTSNPN, CDR2 SVGIG, per germline (reference sequence). This CDR3 reads CAWSVRRNHGYTF. The CDR3 DNA follows: TGTGCCTGGAGTGTACGCAGGAACCATGGCTACACCTTC.

This chain links TRBV11-2 with TRBJ2-7; weak D call: TRBD2 (6 bases). With 5 bases removed from V and 1 base from J, the gap between germline ends came to 18 bases. The germline CDR1 and CDR2 sequences are SGHAT and FQNNGV. The CDR3 runs to 16 residues. The CDR3 DNA follows: TGTGCCAGCAGCCCGGGGCGGGGCCTCCTATCCTACGAGCAGTACTTC. Protein sequence: CASSPGRGLLSYEQYF.

This clone is a singleton in its sample. This chain connects TRBV5-5 to TRBJ1-2, with TRBD1 as a possible D gene (5 bases). The CDR3 length is 14 residues. CDR1 and CDR2 from the germline V gene are SGHKS and YYEKEE (reference sequence). Trimming shortened V by 0 bases and J by 6 bases, and 12 bases separated the two germline ends. CDR3 amino acids: CASSLEQAEDGYTF. DNA of the CDR3: TGTGCCAGCAGCTTGGAACAGGCTGAAGATGGCTACACCTTC.

The chain combines TRBV23-1 with TRBJ2-1; TRBD2 aligns across 11 bases. TRBV23-1 is recorded as an ORF, its role being uncertain. The V and J ends lost 5 bases and 0 bases, in that order; junction bases with no gene match: 12. The CDR3 is 19 residues long. This CDR3 reads CASSLRLAGNPSSYNEQFF. In DNA form, the CDR3 reads TGCGCCAGCAGTTTACGACTAGCGGGAAACCCCAGCTCCTACAATGAGCAGTTCTTC.

This clone was observed once. V gene TRBV19 combines with J gene TRBJ1-5; 9 nucleotides align to TRBD1. The CDR3 contains 14 residues. Germline V gene sequence: CDR1 LNHDA, CDR2 SQIVND (reference sequence). V lost 4 bases to trimming and J lost 6 bases; unmatched junction nucleotides: 4. CDR3 bases: TGTGCCAGTAGTAGGGGACAGGGTAGTCAGCCCCAGCATTTT. This gives the protein CASSRGQGSQPQHF.

The chain has TRBV9 and TRBJ1-1; D is undetermined. Germline V gives CDR1 SGDLS, CDR2 YYNGEE. V was shortened by 0 bases and J by 4 bases, with 7 bases between the two germline ends. The CDR3 sequence is 13 residues long. CDR3 sequence reads: CASSVGQSTEAFF. CDR3 in DNA: TGTGCCAGCAGCGTAGGCCAAAGCACTGAAGCTTTCTTT.

The CDR3 is CASSMRLQGSTEAFF. The CDR3 coding sequence is TGTGCCAGTAGTATGAGACTCCAGGGTAGCACTGAAGCTTTCTTT. This chain uses TRBV19 with TRBJ1-1, with D perhaps TRBD1 (5 bases). This CDR3 spans 15 amino acids. V was shortened by 3 bases and J by 4 bases, with 15 bases between the two germline ends. Germline lookup yields CDR1 LNHDA and CDR2 SQIVND (reference sequence).

The rearrangement uses TRBV19 and TRBJ2-1; 8 nucleotides align to TRBD2. Germline CDR1 and CDR2: LNHDA and SQIVND (reference sequence). The CDR3 is made up of 16 amino acids. Trimming cost V 3 bases and J 6 bases; bases outside gene matches: 10. The chain's CDR3 is CASSIGGTRGGNEQFF. DNA for the CDR3: TGTGCCAGTAGTATCGGGGGGACTAGGGGAGGCAATGAGCAGTTCTTC.

The chain links TRBV5-1 to TRBJ2-7; D is unresolved. Germline V lookup: CDR1 SGHRS, CDR2 YFSETQ. The CDR3 spans 14 residues. Trimming took off 0 bases at V and 4 bases at J, with 11 bases between the two ends. The CDR3 is CASSLVVSRYEQYF. The CDR3 DNA sequence: TGCGCCAGCAGCTTGGTTGTCAGCCGTTACGAGCAGTACTTC.

This chain joins TRBV6-5 and TRBJ2-5; a possible D gene is TRBD2 (6 bases). Per germline, CDR1 MNHEY and CDR2 SVGAGI. This CDR3 region has 15 residues. The ends were cut back, 6 bases at V and 4 bases at J, with 18 bases in the middle. The CDR3 DNA sequence: TGTGCCAGCAGACCGCTGGGGGGAGTGGGAGAGACCCAGTACTTC. It translates to CASRPLGGVGETQYF.

This chain links TRBV7-2 with TRBJ2-3; possibly TRBD2 for D (6 bases). CDR3 length: 18 amino acids. V was trimmed by 6 bases and J by 0 bases, leaving 22 bases between them. From germline, CDR1 is SGHTA and CDR2 FQGNSA. The CDR3 DNA reads TGTGCCAGCAGAAAAGTGGGGGGACCCGACTCTAGCACAGATACGCAGTATTTT. This sequence encodes CASRKVGGPDSSTDTQYF.

J is TRBJ1-5 and V is TRBV28, with D unclear. Between the trimmed V and J ends, which lost 3 bases and 0 bases, there was a span of 12 bases. Germline values: CDR1 MDHEN, CDR2 SYDVKM. The length of the CDR3 is 16 residues. CDR3 residues: CASSFNMINSNQPQHF. The CDR3 bases are TGTGCCAGCAGTTTCAACATGATTAATAGCAATCAGCCCCAGCATTTT.

The V gene is TRBV19, the J gene TRBJ2-2, with D tentatively TRBD1 or TRBD2 (5 bases each). V was cut by 6 bases and J by 6 bases, with 11 bases left in between. Germline values: CDR1 LNHDA, CDR2 SQIVND (reference sequence). CDR3 length: 13 amino acids. CDR3 sequence reads: CASSWDAPGELFF. The CDR3 nucleotides read TGTGCCAGTAGCTGGGACGCCCCCGGGGAGCTGTTTTTT. Based on the CDR3 plus reference TRBV19 and TRBJ2-2, the full variable domain is DGGITQSPKYLFRKEGQNVTLSCEQNLNHDAMYWYRQDPGQGLRLIYYSQIVNDFQKGDIAEGYSVSREKKESFPLTVTSAQKNPTAFYLCASSWDAPGELFFGEGSRLTVL.

The chain recombines TRBV30 with TRBJ1-1; D is perhaps TRBD1 (6 bases). From germline, CDR1 is GTSNPN and CDR2 SVGIG (reference sequence). The germline V and J ends were trimmed by 0 bases and 5 bases, with 13 bases remaining between them. The CDR3 covers 14 residues. The CDR3, as DNA: TGTGCCTGGAGTGTAACGAGGGGGAGGACTGAAGCTTTCTTT. It codes for CAWSVTRGRTEAFF.

This chain joins TRBV6-6 and TRBJ1-2; D remains ambiguous. V lost 2 bases, J lost 14 bases, and 15 bases lay in between. CDR3 length: 12 amino acids. Germline V gene sequence: CDR1 MNHNY, CDR2 SVGAGI (reference sequence). In nucleotides, the CDR3 is TGTGCCAGCAGTTACGACGGCTCTCATTGTACCTTC. As protein: CASSYDGSHCTF.

The V gene is TRBV6-5, the J gene TRBJ1-4; D unclear. The CDR3 loop spans 15 amino acids. The germline V gene has CDR1 MNHEY and CDR2 SVGAGI. The ends were cut back, 10 bases at V and 4 bases at J, with 19 bases in the middle. The DNA for the CDR3 is TGTGCCACCAAAACCCAGTGGGTTAGTAATGAAAAACTGTTTTTT. Translating it yields CATKTQWVSNEKLFF.

The gene calls are TRBV5-1 and TRBJ2-3; no definite D call. With 1 base removed from V and 3 bases from J, the gap between germline ends came to 12 bases. Germline CDR1 reads SGHRS; CDR2 reads YFSETQ. The CDR3 length is 15 residues. This chain's CDR3 is CASSLIGKVTDTQYF. The CDR3, as DNA: TGCGCCAGCAGCTTGATTGGGAAAGTTACAGATACGCAGTATTTT. Full variable domain (rest looked up from reference TRBV5-1 and TRBJ2-3): KAGVTQTPRYLIKTRGQQVTLSCSPISGHRSVSWYQQTPGQGLQFLFEYFSETQRNKGNFPGRFSGRQFSNSRSEMNVSTLELGDSALYLCASSLIGKVTDTQYFGPGTRLTVL.

This rearrangement joins TRBV25-1 to TRBJ1-1; D remains unclear. V lost 4 bases to trimming and J lost 1 base, with 10 bases between them. The germline gives CDR1 MGHDK, CDR2 SYGVNS. The CDR3 loop spans 14 amino acids. CDR3 amino acids: CASSGYFGNTEAFF. The CDR3 DNA follows: TGTGCCAGCAGTGGATACTTTGGGAACACTGAAGCTTTCTTT.

This chain joins TRBV28 and TRBJ2-7; TRBD2 matches 8 bases. Germline lookup yields CDR1 MDHEN and CDR2 SYDVKM. The CDR3 has 14 residues. The J segment lost 6 bases and the V segment lost 3 bases, leaving 7 bases of the junction unmatched. The CDR3 is CASSFSGSTGEQYF. CDR3 bases: TGTGCCAGCAGTTTCAGCGGGAGTACTGGCGAGCAGTACTTC.

This clone was observed a few times. This chain links TRBV19 with TRBJ1-2; 8 bases map to TRBD1. V gave up 5 bases and J gave up 4 bases; unmatched junction bases: 6. This CDR3 is built from 14 residues. Germline CDR1 LNHDA, CDR2 SQIVND (reference sequence). The CDR3 is CASSHPGGSYGYTF. The CDR3 nucleotides are TGTGCCAGTAGTCACCCAGGGGGCTCCTATGGCTACACCTTC. Full variable domain (remainder filled in from reference TRBV19 and TRBJ1-2): DGGITQSPKYLFRKEGQNVTLSCEQNLNHDAMYWYRQDPGQGLRLIYYSQIVNDFQKGDIAEGYSVSREKKESFPLTVTSAQKNPTAFYLCASSHPGGSYGYTFGSGTRLTVV.

The V call is TRBV7-8, the J call TRBJ1-5, with unresolved D. Germline loops: CDR1 SGHVS, CDR2 FQNEAQ. The V and J ends lost 2 bases and 3 bases respectively, with 8 bases between them. This CDR3 region has 14 residues. CDR3 in amino acids: CASSLSSLNQPQHF. The CDR3 nucleotides are TGTGCCAGCAGCTTATCTTCCCTCAATCAGCCCCAGCATTTT. Filled out from reference TRBV7-8 and TRBJ1-5, the complete variable domain reads GAGVSQSPRYKVAKRGQDVALRCDPISGHVSLFWYQQALGQGPEFLTYFQNEAQLDKSGLPSDRFFAERPEGSVSTLKIQRTQQEDSAVYLCASSLSSLNQPQHFGDGTRLSIL.

The rearrangement joins TRBV30 to TRBJ2-5, with D tentatively TRBD2 (6 bases). The germline V and J ends were trimmed by 4 bases and 1 base, with 10 bases remaining between them. This CDR3 has 13 amino acids. CDR1 and CDR2 (germline): GTSNPN, SVGIG (reference sequence). In DNA, the CDR3 is TGTGCCTGGAATGTCGGGGGCCAAGAGACCCAGTACTTC. Amino acids: CAWNVGGQETQYF.

The chain links TRBV19 to TRBJ1-5; D gene unclear. The germline gives CDR1 LNHDA, CDR2 SQIVND (reference sequence). V was pared by 8 bases and J by 5 bases, with 13 bases between. This CDR3 comprises 13 residues. This chain's CDR3 is CASQWVPDQPQHF. CDR3 nucleotides: TGTGCCAGTCAATGGGTTCCGGATCAGCCCCAGCATTTT. Together with reference TRBV19 and TRBJ1-5, the CDR3 gives the full variable domain: DGGITQSPKYLFRKEGQNVTLSCEQNLNHDAMYWYRQDPGQGLRLIYYSQIVNDFQKGDIAEGYSVSREKKESFPLTVTSAQKNPTAFYLCASQWVPDQPQHFGDGTRLSIL.

The V call is TRBV30, the J call TRBJ2-5; no clear D. Germline V gene data show CDR1 as GTSNPN and CDR2 as SVGIG (reference sequence). This CDR3 has 13 amino acids. Deletions cut 0 bases from V and 10 bases from J, with 15 bases between. CDR3 sequence reads: CAWSVAGSGFQYF. In nucleotides, the CDR3 is TGTGCCTGGAGTGTCGCCGGTTCCGGGTTCCAGTACTTC. Using reference TRBV30 and TRBJ2-5 for the parts outside the CDR3, the full variable domain is SQTIHQWPATLVQPVGSPLSLECTVEGTSNPNLYWYRQAAGRGLQLLFYSVGIGQISSEVPQNLSASRPQDRQFILSSKKLLLSDSGFYLCAWSVAGSGFQYFGPGTRLLVL.

The rearrangement joins TRBV18 to TRBJ2-3; tentatively, D is TRBD2 (5 bases). V was pared by 8 bases and J by 3 bases, with 15 bases between. The CDR3 runs to 14 residues. CDR1 and CDR2 (germline): KGHSH, LQKENI. The CDR3 DNA reads as TGTGCCAGCATACCAGCGGTGCGAACAGATACGCAGTATTTT. Residues: CASIPAVRTDTQYF.

The CDR3 region has the DNA TGTGCCAGCAGCAAAAAGCAGGGGGCTCAAGATAACTATGGCTACACCTTC. Protein sequence: CASSKKQGAQDNYGYTF. The V call is TRBV21-1, the J call TRBJ1-2; the table gives TRBD1 as D, unverified against the DNA. TRBV21-1 is designated a pseudogene. The CDR3 contains 17 residues.

V and J are TRBV6-5 and TRBJ1-2, with D uncertain. Germline CDR1 is MNHEY and CDR2 is SVGAGI. Trimming removed 0 bases at V and 3 bases at J, with 5 bases between. CDR3 size: 13 residues. CDR3 in amino acids: CASSYSIDYGYTF. The CDR3 DNA follows: TGTGCCAGCAGTTACTCTATAGACTATGGCTACACCTTC.

The genes are TRBV7-2 and TRBJ2-3; 10 nucleotides line up with TRBD1. Germline assignment: CDR1 SGHTA and CDR2 FQGNSA. Germline trimming cut 0 bases from V and 6 bases from J; bases unmatched to any gene: 3. The CDR3 totals 15 residues. CDR3 residues: CASSLARTGGDTQYF. As DNA, the CDR3 is TGTGCCAGCAGCTTAGCGCGGACAGGGGGGGATACGCAGTATTTT.

The CDR3 DNA reads TGTGCCAGCAGCCCACCCGCGAACACTGAAGCTTTCTTT. This sequence encodes CASSPPANTEAFF. The chain is built from TRBV11-2 and TRBJ1-1; D gene uncertain. Per germline, CDR1 SGHAT and CDR2 FQNNGV. Trimming took off 5 bases at V and 1 base at J, with 8 bases between the two ends. CDR3 length equals 13 residues.